This T cell receptor (beta chain) originates from a study of T cell repertoires in cytomegalovirus infection. This CDR3 region has 18 residues. Between the trimmed V and J ends, which lost 1 base and 1 base, there was a span of 17 bases. Germline values: CDR1 SGHVS, CDR2 FNYEAQ. TCRdb recomputed calls from the reads with MiXCR, one row per CDR3 protein. The sample records more than 95,000 distinct CDR3 sequences, over 25% being singletons. This clonotype showed up many times. Antigen specificity is unknown. The sample here was CD8+ T cells from cultured PBMCs, taken from culture after CMV antigen stimulation. The chain is built from TRBV7-6 and TRBJ1-5; the D gene is possibly TRBD1 (5 bases). This receptor was identified in a human donor in good health (CMV status not recorded). Some clones in this sample may be carry-over from other donors' samples. The CDR3 loop reads CASSLEGAPGGSNQPQHF. For the CDR3, the DNA is TGTGCCAGCAGCTTAGAAGGGGCTCCCGGTGGGAGCAATCAGCCCCAGCATTTT.